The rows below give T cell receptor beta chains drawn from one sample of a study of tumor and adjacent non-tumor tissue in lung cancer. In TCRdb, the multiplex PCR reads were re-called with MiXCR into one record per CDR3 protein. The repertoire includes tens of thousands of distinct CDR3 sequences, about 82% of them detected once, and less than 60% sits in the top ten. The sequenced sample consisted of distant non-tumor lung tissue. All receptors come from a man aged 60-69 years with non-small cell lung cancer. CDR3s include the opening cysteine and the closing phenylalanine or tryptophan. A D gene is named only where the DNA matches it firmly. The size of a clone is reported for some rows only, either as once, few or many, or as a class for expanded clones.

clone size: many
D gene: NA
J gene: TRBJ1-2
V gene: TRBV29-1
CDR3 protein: CSINPGGGYTF

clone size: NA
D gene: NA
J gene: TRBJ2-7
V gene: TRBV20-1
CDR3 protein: CSDSAIIYEQYF

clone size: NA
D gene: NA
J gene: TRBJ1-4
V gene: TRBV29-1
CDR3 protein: CNVGACKNEKLFF

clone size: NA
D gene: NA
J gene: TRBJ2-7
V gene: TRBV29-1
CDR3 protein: CSVELRDSYEQYF

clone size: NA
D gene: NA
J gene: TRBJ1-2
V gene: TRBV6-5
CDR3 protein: CASSSPERGATNYGYTF

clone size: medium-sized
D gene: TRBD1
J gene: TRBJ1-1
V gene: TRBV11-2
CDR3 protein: CASRWTGLNTEAFF

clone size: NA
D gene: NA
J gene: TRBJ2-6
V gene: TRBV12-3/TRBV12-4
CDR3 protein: CGSKPPGTGANVLTF

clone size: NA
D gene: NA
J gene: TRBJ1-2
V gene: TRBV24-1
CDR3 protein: CAITDAGRSTYGYTF

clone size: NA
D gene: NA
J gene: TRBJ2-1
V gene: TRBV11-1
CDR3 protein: CASSPASLSYNQQFF

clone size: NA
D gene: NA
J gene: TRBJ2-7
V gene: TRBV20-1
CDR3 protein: CGSRGIADTLSYEQYF

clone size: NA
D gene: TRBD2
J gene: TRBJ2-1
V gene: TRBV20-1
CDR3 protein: CSARETSGVANELFF

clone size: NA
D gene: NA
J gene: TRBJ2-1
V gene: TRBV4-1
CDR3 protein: CASSPVGERAHEQFF

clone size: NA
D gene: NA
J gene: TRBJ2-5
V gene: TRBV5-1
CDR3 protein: CASSLEGDRQETQYF

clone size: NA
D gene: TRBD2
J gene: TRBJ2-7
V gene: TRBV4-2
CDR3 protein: CASSLTRTSRPYEQYF

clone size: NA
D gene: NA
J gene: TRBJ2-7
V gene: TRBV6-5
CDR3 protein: CASSYSARVNEQYF

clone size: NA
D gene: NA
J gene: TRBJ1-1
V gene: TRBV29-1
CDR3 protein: CSVPQVSGNTEACF

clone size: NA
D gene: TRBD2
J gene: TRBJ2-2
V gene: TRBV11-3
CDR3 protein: CASSFRGAGGYRAGELFF

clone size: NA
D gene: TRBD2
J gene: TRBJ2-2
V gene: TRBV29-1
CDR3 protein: CSVELAAGGELFF

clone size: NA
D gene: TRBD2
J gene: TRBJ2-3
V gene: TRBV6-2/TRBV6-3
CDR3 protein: CASNQGLAGGTDTQYF

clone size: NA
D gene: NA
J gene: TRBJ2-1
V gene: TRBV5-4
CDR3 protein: CTSSFDNEQFF

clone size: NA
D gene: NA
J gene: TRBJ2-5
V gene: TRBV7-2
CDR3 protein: CASSLTGAATQKTQYF

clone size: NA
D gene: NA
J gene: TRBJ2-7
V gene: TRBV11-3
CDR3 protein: CASSLEKGGGNYEQYF

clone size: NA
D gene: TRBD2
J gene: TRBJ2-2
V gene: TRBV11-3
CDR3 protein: CASSSWGAGGYRSGELFF

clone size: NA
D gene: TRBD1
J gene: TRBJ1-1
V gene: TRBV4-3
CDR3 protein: CVSSQDVGRGAGAFF

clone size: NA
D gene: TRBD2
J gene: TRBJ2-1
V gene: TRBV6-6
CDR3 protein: CASGQLAGVHNEQFF

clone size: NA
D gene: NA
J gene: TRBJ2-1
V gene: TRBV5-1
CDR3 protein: CASSRSSAVHFF

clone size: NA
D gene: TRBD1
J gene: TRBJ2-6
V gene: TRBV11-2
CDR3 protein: CATSLVPKDRPSGANILTF

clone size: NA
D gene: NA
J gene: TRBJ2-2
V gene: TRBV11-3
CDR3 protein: CASSSRGTGGYRAGELFF

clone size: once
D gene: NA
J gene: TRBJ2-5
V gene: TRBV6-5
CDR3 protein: CASERTEETQYF

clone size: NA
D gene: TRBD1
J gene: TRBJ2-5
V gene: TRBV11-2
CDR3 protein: CASSYGQVLETQNF

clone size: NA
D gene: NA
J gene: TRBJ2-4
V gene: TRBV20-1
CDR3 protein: CNARAVDRALQVTKNIQYF

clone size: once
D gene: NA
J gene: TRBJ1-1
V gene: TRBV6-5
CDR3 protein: CASRTSSTNTEAFF

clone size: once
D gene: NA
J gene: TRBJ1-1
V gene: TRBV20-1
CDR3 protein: CSARGVWDTETSF

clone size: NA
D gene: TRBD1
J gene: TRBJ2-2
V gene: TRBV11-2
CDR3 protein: CARSRDRAAGEPFF

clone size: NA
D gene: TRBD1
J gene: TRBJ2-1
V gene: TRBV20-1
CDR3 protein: CTARVLGGQGEQFF

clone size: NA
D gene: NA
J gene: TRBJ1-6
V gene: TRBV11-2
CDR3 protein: CASSPRDLGNSPLHF

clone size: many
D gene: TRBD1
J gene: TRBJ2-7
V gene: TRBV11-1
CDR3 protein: CASSRTGAASYEQYF

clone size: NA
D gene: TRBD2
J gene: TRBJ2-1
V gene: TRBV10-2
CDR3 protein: CANNGLAGALNVQFF

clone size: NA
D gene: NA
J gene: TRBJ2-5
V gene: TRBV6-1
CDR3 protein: CAGSVLGGGPETQYF

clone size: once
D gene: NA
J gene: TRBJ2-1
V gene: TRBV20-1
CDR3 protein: CSARKGGAINGQFF

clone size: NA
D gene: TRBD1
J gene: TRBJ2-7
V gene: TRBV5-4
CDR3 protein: CTSNPRDRGLGEQYF

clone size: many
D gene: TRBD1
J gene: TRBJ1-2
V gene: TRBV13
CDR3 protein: CASSRDRGRSAYGYTF

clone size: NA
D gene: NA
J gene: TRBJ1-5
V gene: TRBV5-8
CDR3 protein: CACSLIFGTARDNQPQHF

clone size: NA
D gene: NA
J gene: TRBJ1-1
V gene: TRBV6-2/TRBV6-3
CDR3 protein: CASSYPYWNTEAFF

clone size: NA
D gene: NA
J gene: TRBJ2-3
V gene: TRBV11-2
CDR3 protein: CTSSFGLKGTGTQYF

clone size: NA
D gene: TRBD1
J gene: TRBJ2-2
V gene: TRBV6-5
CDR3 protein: CASSYSETGQGGELFF

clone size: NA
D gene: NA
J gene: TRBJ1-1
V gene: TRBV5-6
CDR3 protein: CVSSLLYGSEAFF

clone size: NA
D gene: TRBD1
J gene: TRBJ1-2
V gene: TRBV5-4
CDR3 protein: CVSTPGGQGANGYTF

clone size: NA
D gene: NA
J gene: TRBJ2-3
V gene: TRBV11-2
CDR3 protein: CASSLDRDTRDMQYF